Listed here is a single TCR beta chain. Its antigen is unidentified. The entry originates in a study of radiation and T cells in renal cell carcinoma. General study points: Top tumor clonotypes rose in blood 2 weeks post-radiation, then contracted.

Time point meaning: blood 4 weeks post-SBRT, at nephrectomy. The treatment here: 15 Gy SBRT to primary tumor, nephrectomy 4 weeks later. Nephrectomy followed 15 Gy stereotactic body radiation by 4 weeks. Serial blood draws occurred at baseline and 2 and 4 weeks post-SBRT. This renal cell carcinoma was of the clear cell type. Germline CDR1 SGHTA, CDR2 FQGNSA. Trimming took 1 base from V and 1 from J, leaving 7 bases between them. This CDR3 contains 15 residues. This table comes from immunoSEQ multiplex PCR, and its TCRdb copy is limited to in-frame clones, with some not included. The sample yields approximately 150,000 clones, approximately 86% seen once.

The receptor was derived from a woman in her 50s with renal cell carcinoma. The chain uses TRBV7-2 and TRBJ2-2; D uncertain. The input for sequencing was blood, taken from a patient whose treatment included radiotherapy and nephrectomy. The DNA for the CDR3 is TGTGCCAGCAGCTTAGTTAGTGGGAACACCGGGGAGCTGTTTTTT. Translating gives CASSLVSGNTGELFF.